This TCR beta chain emerged from a study of control samples from healthy donors and cancer patients. The assay was immunoSEQ multiplex PCR, and TCRdb's table has in-frame clones only and misses some. The sample comprises about 190,000 clones, about 91% of which are singletons, and 1.5% to 2% rests with the top ten. V was clipped by 7 bases and J by 4 bases, with 14 bases between them. Germline-derived CDR1 and CDR2 are PRHDT and FYEKMQ (reference sequence). The CDR3 is made up of 15 amino acids. The TCR was taken from a young man in good health. This rearrangement joins TRBV13 to TRBJ1-6; TRBD1 might be the D (5 bases). The sample comprised blood. The CDR3: CASNRRGLYNSPLHF. The CDR3 DNA follows: TGTGCCAGCAACCGTCGGGGGTTGTATAATTCACCCCTCCACTTT.